These 14 T cell receptor beta chains share one sample of origin, sequenced in a study of T-cell memory formation after mild COVID-19. TCRdb called the 5' RACE reads again in MiXCR, with one record for every CDR3 protein. The profile shows 150,000 to 200,000 distinct CDR3 sequences, 20% to 25% of them singletons. Input material: PBMCs or a T cell subset sorted from them (not recorded which). These receptors were collected from an adult woman who had mild COVID-19 (a few samples of this study predate the infection). Cell type and time point are not known.

The V and J genes are TRBV7-8 and TRBJ1-5; D is undetermined. Deletions cut 4 bases from V and 8 bases from J, with 12 bases between. The CDR3 runs 13 residues. From germline, CDR1 is SGHVS and CDR2 FQNEAQ. The DNA of the CDR3 is TGTGCCAGCAGCTCACCTCGGGGAGAGCCCCAGCATTTT. Its protein product is CASSSPRGEPQHF.

This clonotype has only a few counts. CDR3 amino acids: CATSDTPGQGFDEQYF. CDR3 DNA sequence: TGTGCCACCAGTGACACCCCGGGACAGGGATTCGACGAGCAGTACTTC. The chain couples TRBV24-1 to TRBJ2-7; 9 bases map to TRBD1. J lost 5 bases, V lost 4 bases, and 11 bases had no gene match. Germline CDR1 is KGHDR and CDR2 is SFDVKD. This CDR3 has 16 residues.

In its sample, this clonotype was seen a few times. J is TRBJ1-5 and V is TRBV4-3; no clear D. The V and J ends lost 0 bases and 5 bases respectively, with 17 bases between them. This CDR3 spans 17 amino acids. The germline V gene has CDR1 LGHNA and CDR2 YSLEER. This chain's CDR3 is CASSQDGLGSPYQPQHF. Here the CDR3 DNA reads TGCGCCAGCAGCCAAGACGGGCTGGGCAGTCCGTATCAGCCCCAGCATTTT.

This clonotype has at least ten counts. The chain recombines TRBV4-3 with TRBJ2-3; possibly TRBD1 for D (6 bases). This CDR3 has 17 residues. V was cut by 4 bases and J by 4 bases, with 21 bases left in between. In germline, CDR1 is LGHNA, CDR2 YSLEER. The CDR3 spells CASSPAPLGAQPDTQYF. As DNA, the CDR3 is TGCGCCAGCAGCCCCGCACCTTTGGGGGCGCAACCAGATACGCAGTATTTT.

This chain joins TRBV7-8 and TRBJ1-2; D not resolved. The V gene lost 2 bases and the J gene lost 3 bases, with 10 bases spanning the gap. There are 14 residues in the CDR3. Germline values: CDR1 SGHVS, CDR2 FQNEAQ. Here the CDR3 DNA reads TGTGCCAGCAGCTTACTTGGACCGGACTATGGCTACACCTTC. Its protein is CASSLLGPDYGYTF.

The chain has TRBV4-2 and TRBJ2-1; D is undetermined. The CDR3 spans 14 residues. The germline V gene encodes CDR1 LGHNA and CDR2 YNFKEQ. V lost 0 bases, J lost 5 bases, and 8 bases lay in between. CDR3 coding DNA: TGTGCCAGCAGCCAAGAGGTAGCCCACAATGAGCAGTTCTTC. This translates into CASSQEVAHNEQFF.

This clonotype turned up a few times. This chain joins TRBV12-3 or TRBV12-4 and TRBJ1-1; D unclear. V was shortened by 3 bases and J by 7 bases, with 3 bases between the two germline ends. The CDR3 has 10 amino acids. As DNA, the CDR3 is TGTGCCAGCAGTTTGGGTGAAGCTTTCTTT. Translating gives CASSLGEAFF.

This clonotype showed up just a few times. This could be a read error, since a much larger clone is one nucleotide away. The V call is TRBV29-1, the J call TRBJ2-7, with 8 bases matching TRBD1. CDR1 SQVTM and CDR2 ANQGSEA come from the germline V gene. The V gene end was trimmed by 5 bases and the J gene end by 2 bases; junction bases not matched to a gene: 2. The CDR3 length is 12 residues. CDR3 in DNA: TGCAGCGTTAGGACAGGGACCTACGAGCAGTACTTC. This gives the protein CSVRTGTYEQYF.

In this sample, this clonotype turned up a few times. The rearrangement links TRBV10-3 to TRBJ2-3; 9 nucleotides agree with TRBD2. The CDR3 contains 14 residues. The junction had 4 bases not matched to a gene; V was cut back by 6 bases and J by 3 bases. Germline V CDR1 and CDR2: ENHRY, SYGVKD. CDR3: CAIRAGGPTDTQYF. The CDR3 DNA reads TGTGCCATCAGGGCGGGAGGGCCGACAGATACGCAGTATTTT.

The chain uses TRBV6-1 and TRBJ1-5; D is uncertain. With 2 bases removed from V and 9 bases from J, the gap between germline ends came to 14 bases. CDR1 and CDR2 from the germline V gene are MNHNS and SASEGT. The CDR3 is made up of 14 amino acids. The CDR3: CASSEPAGWGPQHF. Here the CDR3 DNA reads TGTGCCAGCAGTGAACCTGCAGGTTGGGGGCCCCAGCATTTT.

On this clonotype: The germline gene is not matched at one end of the junction; a read error may be the cause. This sequence joins TRBV7-3 and TRBJ1-1, with a tentative D call TRBD1 (6 bases). Germline CDR1 SGHTA, CDR2 FQGTGA. The CDR3 covers 17 residues. Here the CDR3 reads CASSLIGGPNLNTEDFF. The CDR3 bases are TGTGCCAGCAGCTTAATCGGGGGGCCCAACTTGAACACTGAAGATTTCTTT.

Concerning this clonotype: One junction end disagrees with the germline gene, perhaps due to a read error. The chain is built from TRBV7-6 and TRBJ2-2, with TRBD1 matching over 10 bases. Germline-derived CDR1 and CDR2 are SGHVS and FNYEAQ. The CDR3 totals 17 residues. The CDR3 reads CASSLARQGANTGEMFF. The CDR3 bases are TGTGCCAGCAGCTTAGCCCGACAGGGGGCGAACACCGGGGAGATGTTTTTT. Combining the CDR3 with reference TRBV7-6 and TRBJ2-2 gives the whole variable domain GAGVSQSPRYKVTKRGQDVALRCDPISGHVSLYWYRQALGQGPEFLTYFNYEAQQDKSGLPNDRFSAERPEGSISTLTIQRTEQRDSAMYRCASSLARQGANTGEMFFGEGSRLTVL.

The gene calls are TRBV20-1 and TRBJ2-1; D is unclear. Germline V gives CDR1 DFQATT, CDR2 SNEGSKA (reference sequence). V lost 3 bases, J lost 8 bases, and 8 bases lay in between. The CDR3 is 11 amino acids. Here the CDR3 DNA reads TGCAGTGCTAGTACCCTGGATGAGCAGTTCTTC. Encoded protein: CSASTLDEQFF.

This clonotype was seen a handful of times. The rearrangement links TRBV5-6 to TRBJ2-5, with 8 positions matching TRBD1. The CDR3 spans 14 residues. The germline V gene has CDR1 SGHDT and CDR2 YYEEEE. The V segment lost 0 bases and the J segment 5 bases; nucleotides outside the gene matches: 3. The CDR3 sequence is CASSLGTGRETQYF. DNA of the CDR3: TGTGCCAGCAGCTTGGGGACAGGGAGGGAGACCCAGTACTTC. Based on the CDR3 plus reference TRBV5-6 and TRBJ2-5, the full variable domain is DAGVTQSPTHLIKTRGQQVTLRCSPKSGHDTVSWYQQALGQGPQFIFQYYEEEERQRGNFPDRFSGHQFPNYSSELNVNALLLGDSALYLCASSLGTGRETQYFGPGTRLLVL.